The following is a T cell receptor (beta chain) sequence with its context. No antigen is known for it. Base qualities are not recorded, but no much larger clone differs from it by a single base. Including cysteine and phenylalanine, the CDR3 has 18 amino acids. Just the 54-base CDR3 DNA is kept, in frame starting at base 1. The germline V gene (reference sequence) supplies CDR1 MNHEY and CDR2 SMNVEV. This specimen belongs to a study of graft-versus-host responses after intestinal transplantation (TCRdb year 2021). Looking at the study overall: The transplants that recipients got were multivisceral, liver-intestinal, or isolated intestinal. Anti-thymocyte globulin induction was given to all recipients, followed by maintenance tacrolimus and steroids for approximately three years. After intestinal transplantation, graft-versus-host and host-versus-graft alloreactive T cell clones were followed in the graft, circulation and bone marrow using bulk TCR-beta CDR3 sequencing. To identify alloreactive clones, pre-transplant mixed lymphocyte reaction products were sequenced and then compared with unstimulated pre-transplant donor and recipient T cells. The cohort enrolled about two dozen intestinal transplant recipients, one of whom was a retransplant, and 3 patients without pretransplant specimens were excluded. A peak of at least 4% donor T cells among recipient peripheral blood mononuclear cells was the definition used for donor T cell macrochimerism. Instead of going to the commercial service, samples from three later patients were sequenced in-house on an Illumina MiSeq and processed with MiXCR. On the study overall, not on this receptor specifically: The conclusions were limited by the relatively low number and heterogeneity of the intestinal transplant patients. Early after transplant, peak levels of circulating GvH clones were associated with declines in HvG clones. In patients with donor T cell macrochimerism, the allografts had high GvH to HvG T cell clonal ratios. GvH clones turned up in recipient bone marrow, with some appearing earlier in ileal mucosa or blood, a pattern consistent with an intestinal mucosal origin.

Library preparation employed the immunoSEQ multiplex PCR assay. High-throughput TCR-beta CDR3 sequencing of genomic DNA from most patients was performed by Adaptive Biotechnologies. The authors' analysis ran thus. Adaptive's ImmunoSEQ software was the source of the TCR sequencing data for about 17 patients, while a few other patients were processed with MiXCR and VDJtools. CDR3 nucleotide sequences shared by donor and recipient were removed because the origin of these sequences could not be assigned. At least 2-fold expansion over unstimulated cells and a minimum CFSE-low frequency of 0.002% (template counts) or 0.001% (read counts) were required for clones to be classified as alloreactive. Clones detected in sequenced pre-transplant spleen, lymph node, or MLR CFSE-low populations of the donor or recipient were defined as mappable. The cumulative frequency of alloreactive clones was calculated as a percentage of all sequences, weighted by copy number. Sourced from immuneACCESS, this table was stored by TCRdb with only in-frame sequences that have V and J called. A share of the clones is absent; for the studies checked, an unresolved V gene accounts for under half, and the remainder has no known explanation. Clone size and the V and J calls come from that table; the DNA yielded D and trimming. The sample includes about 69,000 clones, with roughly 92% observed a single time. The top ten clones comprise around 6.7% of the sample.

Bone marrow was aspirated after transplant from the posterior iliac crest or another site chosen by the physician. The sequence was collected from a human patient who received an intestinal transplant, so some T cells may come from the graft donor. The sequences come from bone marrow, collected roughly 780 days after intestinal transplantation. The sequence joins TRBV27 to TRBJ2-5, and TRBD2 aligns with 11 junction nucleotides. The J call is in doubt because the DNA end fits TRBJ2-7 better. The DNA sequence is given as TGTGCCAGCAGTTCCAGACTAGCGGGGCCCTCGAGCTCCTACGAGCAGTACTTC. Its protein product is CASSSRLAGPSSSYEQYF.